Below are 31 T cell receptor beta chains sequenced from a single sample in a study of T cell clonotyping in hematopoietic cell transplantation. Sequencing used immunoSEQ multiplex PCR; TCRdb keeps in-frame clones, though not all of them. This sample has around 14,000 clones, with around 62% found just once. Sequenced material: PBMCs. These receptor sequences come from a human donor who either received an allogeneic hematopoietic cell transplant for a myeloid malignancy or was a related donor (not recorded which). Some clones in this sample may be carry-over from other donors' samples.

The chain joins TRBV7-8 to TRBJ2-5, with 9 bases fitting TRBD1. The DNA end favors TRBJ2-7, so the J call may be wrong. This CDR3 contains 13 residues. The germline V gene has CDR1 SGHVS and CDR2 FQNEAQ. DNA for the CDR3: TGTGCCAGCGGGGGACAGGGAGCCTACGAGCAGTACTTC. Translating gives CASGGQGAYEQYF.

The V gene is TRBV30, the J gene TRBJ2-7; tentative D call: TRBD1 (6 bases). The ends were cut back, 2 bases at V and 5 bases at J, with 16 bases in the middle. The CDR3 spans 14 residues. The germline CDR1 and CDR2 sequences are GTSNPN and SVGIG (reference sequence). CDR3 sequence: CAWSITGTHHEQYF. DNA of the CDR3: TGTGCCTGGAGTATAACAGGGACACACCACGAGCAGTACTTC.

The chain links TRBV28 to TRBJ2-7, with D possibly being TRBD1 (5 bases). V was pared by 2 bases and J by 3 bases, with 8 bases between. Germline-derived CDR1 and CDR2 are MDHEN and SYDVKM. CDR3 size: 13 residues. The CDR3 protein is CASSLRGLYEQYF. In nucleotides, the CDR3 is TGTGCCAGCAGTTTAAGGGGCCTCTACGAGCAGTACTTC.

This chain connects TRBV4-2 to TRBJ2-7; TRBD2 aligns across 10 bases. The CDR3 has 15 amino acids. The V gene end was trimmed by 4 bases and the J gene end by 5 bases; junction bases not matched to a gene: 8. CDR1 and CDR2 from the germline V gene are LGHNA and YNFKEQ. The CDR3 region is CASSRQRGGGDEQYF. In DNA, the CDR3 is TGTGCCAGCAGCCGACAGCGGGGGGGCGGGGACGAGCAGTACTTC.

V usage is TRBV19 and J usage is TRBJ1-2; unclear D gene. Germline values: CDR1 LNHDA, CDR2 SQIVND (reference sequence). V dropped 3 bases and J dropped 0 bases, with 11 bases sitting between them. CDR3 length: 15 residues. Here the CDR3 reads CASSIGVEANYGYTF. The CDR3 nucleotides are TGTGCCAGTAGTATCGGGGTGGAAGCTAACTATGGCTACACCTTC. The full variable domain, in which reference TRBV19 and TRBJ1-2 provide the parts outside the CDR3, is DGGITQSPKYLFRKEGQNVTLSCEQNLNHDAMYWYRQDPGQGLRLIYYSQIVNDFQKGDIAEGYSVSREKKESFPLTVTSAQKNPTAFYLCASSIGVEANYGYTFGSGTRLTVV.

CDR3: CASSPDYQPYEQYF. The CDR3 DNA follows: TGTGCCAGCAGCCCTGACTACCAGCCCTACGAGCAGTACTTC. This chain links TRBV4-2 with TRBJ2-7; tentative D call: TRBD2 (5 bases). With 4 bases removed from V and 2 bases from J, the gap between germline ends came to 12 bases. The CDR3 spans 14 residues. Per germline, CDR1 LGHNA and CDR2 YNFKEQ.

The rearrangement uses TRBV13 and TRBJ2-5, with TRBD2 as a possible D gene (5 bases). Near its end, the DNA agrees better with TRBJ2-7, so the J call may be wrong. CDR3 length: 16 residues. CDR1 and CDR2 from the germline V gene are PRHDT and FYEKMQ (reference sequence). The CDR3 region is CASSFAGMGNSYEQYF. The DNA for the CDR3 is TGTGCCAGCAGCTTCGCCGGGATGGGAAACTCCTACGAGCAGTACTTC.

The CDR3: CAWSVGSYEQYF. The DNA of the CDR3 is TGTGCCTGGAGTGTTGGGAGCTACGAGCAGTACTTC. This chain connects TRBV30 to TRBJ2-7; D is possibly TRBD2 (5 bases). V was pared by 0 bases and J by 3 bases, with 6 bases between. Germline assignment: CDR1 GTSNPN and CDR2 SVGIG (reference sequence). This CDR3 spans 12 amino acids.

The chain couples TRBV29-1 to TRBJ2-7; D gene unclear. V was pared by 1 base and J by 1 base, with 14 bases between. The CDR3 extends over 15 amino acids. Germline V gene sequence: CDR1 SQVTM, CDR2 ANQGSEA. The CDR3 nucleotides read TGCAGCGTTGAAGTCCTAGGTACGTCGTCCTACGAGCAGTACTTC. It translates to CSVEVLGTSSYEQYF.

V is TRBV29-1 and J is TRBJ1-1, with D perhaps TRBD1 (5 bases). This CDR3 comprises 16 residues. Germline V gives CDR1 SQVTM, CDR2 ANQGSEA. The V end lost 4 bases, the J end lost 0 bases, and 18 bases lay between the germline ends. The CDR3 DNA reads as TGCAGCGTTGCGAACGTCGGCCAGGGATTGAACACTGAAGCTTTCTTT. This sequence encodes CSVANVGQGLNTEAFF.

V gene TRBV11-2 combines with J gene TRBJ1-4; 8 bases fit TRBD1. Germline CDR1 is SGHAT and CDR2 is FQNNGV. The V and J ends lost 5 bases and 9 bases, in that order; junction bases with no gene match: 5. The CDR3 loop spans 13 amino acids. The CDR3 DNA is TGTGCCAGCAGCAAGACAGGGGTCAAAAAACTGTTTTTT. Translation: CASSKTGVKKLFF.

The chain recombines TRBV6-5 with TRBJ2-7; D not certain. This CDR3 region has 15 residues. The ends were cut back, 0 bases at V and 6 bases at J, with 15 bases in the middle. CDR1 and CDR2 from the germline V gene are MNHEY and SVGAGI. The CDR3 DNA is TGTGCCAGCAGTTACTCGAACAGAGCCCTCTCCGAGCAGTACTTC. It codes for CASSYSNRALSEQYF.

This clone was observed a few times. The chain has TRBV5-1 and TRBJ1-6; D may be TRBD1 (5 bases). Trimming took 0 bases from V and 7 from J, leaving 11 bases between them. Per germline, CDR1 SGHRS and CDR2 YFSETQ. The CDR3 length is 15 residues. For the CDR3, the DNA is TGCGCCAGCAGCTTGGATGGGGCGCGGAATTCACCCCTCCACTTT. Amino acid sequence: CASSLDGARNSPLHF. The entire variable domain, with the rest obtained from reference TRBV5-1 and TRBJ1-6, is as follows: KAGVTQTPRYLIKTRGQQVTLSCSPISGHRSVSWYQQTPGQGLQFLFEYFSETQRNKGNFPGRFSGRQFSNSRSEMNVSTLELGDSALYLCASSLDGARNSPLHFGNGTRLTVT.

In this sample, this clone is medium-sized (0.01 to 0.1%). This chain joins TRBV4-1 and TRBJ1-1; 8 nucleotides line up with TRBD1. The CDR3 length is 16 residues. V lost 5 bases, J lost 1 base, and 9 bases stayed unmatched. CDR1 and CDR2 (germline): MGHRA, YSYEKL. CDR3 region: CASSDNWTGRNTEAFF. CDR3 nucleotides: TGCGCCAGCAGCGATAATTGGACAGGGAGGAACACTGAAGCTTTCTTT.

This clone showed up just once. The chain carries TRBV28 and TRBJ1-5; D is undetermined. V gave up 2 bases and J gave up 7 bases, with 6 bases separating them. Germline CDR1 is MDHEN and CDR2 is SYDVKM. The length of the CDR3 is 12 residues. The CDR3 loop is CASSLVDQPQHF. The CDR3 region has the DNA TGTGCCAGCAGTTTAGTGGACCAGCCCCAGCATTTT. Variable domain in full (rest from reference TRBV28 and TRBJ1-5): DVKVTQSSRYLVKRTGEKVFLECVQDMDHENMFWYRQDPGLGLRLIYFSYDVKMKEKGDIPEGYSVSREKKERFSLILESASTNQTSMYLCASSLVDQPQHFGDGTRLSIL.

This clone is deemed medium-sized (0.01 to 0.1%). The rearrangement joins TRBV10-3 to TRBJ1-2, with D unresolved. Trimming removed 11 bases at V and 6 bases at J, with 13 bases between. Germline V CDR1 and CDR2: ENHRY, SYGVKD. The CDR3 length is 11 residues. The CDR3 region is CAGLPFDGYTF. The CDR3 region has the DNA TGTGCCGGCCTTCCCTTCGATGGCTACACCTTC.

This chain joins TRBV2 and TRBJ2-7; D might be TRBD1 (5 bases). CDR1 and CDR2 from the germline V gene are SNHLY and FYNNEI. V lost 4 bases and J 4 bases, leaving 17 bases between the germline ends. The CDR3 has 15 amino acids. The chain's CDR3 is CASSGLAGLRYEQYF. The CDR3 DNA reads TGTGCCAGCAGTGGATTGGCAGGGCTAAGATACGAGCAGTACTTC.

This chain links TRBV4-1 with TRBJ1-2; D might be TRBD1 (6 bases). The V gene's germline CDR1 is MGHRA and CDR2 YSYEKL. The CDR3 is 15 residues long. V was clipped by 0 bases and J by 8 bases, with 16 bases between them. The CDR3 loop reads CASSQDGGQGRGYTF. Written as DNA, the CDR3 is TGCGCCAGCAGCCAAGATGGGGGGCAGGGGCGAGGCTACACCTTC.

The chain joins TRBV28 to TRBJ1-1; 7 nucleotides match TRBD1. The V segment lost 6 bases and the J segment 4 bases; nucleotides outside the gene matches: 8. Looked up from germline, CDR1 is MDHEN and CDR2 is SYDVKM. This CDR3 has 14 amino acids. The CDR3 sequence: CASRLTGIATEAFF. For the CDR3, the DNA is TGTGCCAGCAGACTGACAGGGATTGCCACTGAAGCTTTCTTT.

The rearrangement uses TRBV6-5 and TRBJ2-6; D gene ambiguous. This CDR3 has 12 amino acids. V was shortened by 10 bases and J by 2 bases, with 6 bases between the two germline ends. Germline CDR1 MNHEY, CDR2 SVGAGI. In DNA, the CDR3 is TGTGCCACCCGGACTGGGGCCAACGTCCTGACTTTC. Amino acid sequence: CATRTGANVLTF.

This chain links TRBV5-1 with TRBJ1-5; TRBD1 is a possible D gene (6 bases). The CDR3 length is 15 residues. Deletions cut 0 bases from V and 11 bases from J, with 18 bases between. The germline V gene has CDR1 SGHRS and CDR2 YFSETQ. The chain's CDR3 is CASSLVGSPEGAQHF. CDR3 DNA: TGCGCCAGCAGCTTGGTGGGGAGCCCGGAGGGGGCCCAGCATTTT.

This chain links TRBV5-6 with TRBJ1-5; D unresolved. CDR3 length equals 15 residues. V was clipped by 3 bases and J by 1 base, with 11 bases between them. The germline CDR1 and CDR2 sequences are SGHDT and YYEEEE. The CDR3 region is CASSYGSTSNQPQHF. In nucleotides, the CDR3 is TGTGCCAGCAGCTATGGATCCACCAGCAATCAGCCCCAGCATTTT.

The V gene is TRBV7-2, the J gene TRBJ2-3; 10 bases are shared with TRBD2. The CDR3 is made up of 18 amino acids. J lost 3 bases, V lost 5 bases, and 14 bases had no gene match. Germline assignment: CDR1 SGHTA and CDR2 FQGNSA. The CDR3 DNA follows: TGTGCCAGCAGCGTAAGGGGCGCTAGCGGGAGTGCGACAGATACGCAGTATTTT. Translation: CASSVRGASGSATDTQYF.

The chain couples TRBV9 to TRBJ2-6, with D perhaps matching TRBD1 (5 bases). Trimming pared 6 bases from V and 2 bases from J, leaving 12 bases between. This CDR3 comprises 15 residues. Germline CDR1 is SGDLS and CDR2 is YYNGEE. The CDR3 sequence is CASTLSGTGANVLTF. CDR3 DNA: TGTGCCAGCACCCTTTCAGGGACTGGGGCCAACGTCCTGACTTTC.

This chain uses TRBV4-1 with TRBJ2-7, with D hard to call. Germline V lookup: CDR1 MGHRA, CDR2 YSYEKL. Trimming removed 1 base at V and 0 bases at J, with 10 bases between. The length of the CDR3 is 15 residues. The DNA for the CDR3 is TGCGCCAGCAGCCAAGGAGTTACGGCCTCCTACGAGCAGTACTTC. This gives the protein CASSQGVTASYEQYF.

This chain links TRBV5-1 with TRBJ2-7; 7 positions agree with TRBD1. The germline V gene encodes CDR1 SGHRS and CDR2 YFSETQ. With V trimmed by 0 bases and J by 6 bases, 3 bases remained unmatched. This CDR3 has 13 amino acids. DNA of the CDR3: TGCGCCAGCAGCTTGGAACAGGGGACCGAGCAGTACTTC. Translation: CASSLEQGTEQYF.

The genes are TRBV6-5 and TRBJ2-7; 9 nucleotides line up with TRBD1. The CDR3 sequence is 15 residues long. J gave up 5 bases and V 0 bases, and 5 bases lay outside the gene matches. Germline CDR1 MNHEY, CDR2 SVGAGI. Here the CDR3 reads CASSYSSGTGNEQYF. The CDR3 region has the DNA TGTGCCAGCAGTTACTCGTCCGGGACAGGGAACGAGCAGTACTTC.

This clone was seen more than once but under ten times. The chain uses TRBV2 and TRBJ1-5; TRBD1 agrees at 9 bases. V trimming: 4 bases; J trimming: 9 bases; junction bases outside the gene matches: 7. CDR1 and CDR2 from the germline V gene are SNHLY and FYNNEI. The length of the CDR3 is 14 residues. In DNA form, the CDR3 reads TGTGCCAGCAGTGTCGGGACAGGGCTTAGGCCCCAGCATTTT. Translated, it gives CASSVGTGLRPQHF.

The chain links TRBV6-5 to TRBJ1-4; tentative D call: TRBD1 (5 bases). V was trimmed by 6 bases and J by 3 bases, leaving 14 bases between them. The CDR3 length is 15 residues. Looked up from germline, CDR1 is MNHEY and CDR2 is SVGAGI. The DNA of the CDR3 is TGTGCCAGCAGAACCAACCTGGGGGCTAATGAAAAACTGTTTTTT. This translates into CASRTNLGANEKLFF.

This rearrangement joins TRBV28 to TRBJ2-7; D unresolved. The CDR3 loop spans 12 amino acids. V lost 8 bases, J lost 0 bases, and 8 bases lay in between. The germline V gene encodes CDR1 MDHEN and CDR2 SYDVKM. CDR3 region: CASAGFSYEQYF. CDR3 DNA: TGTGCCAGCGCCGGATTCTCCTACGAGCAGTACTTC.

V is TRBV7-2 and J is TRBJ2-7, with 7 bases that match TRBD2. The germline V gene has CDR1 SGHTA and CDR2 FQGNSA. After removal of 4 bases from V and 6 bases from J, the junction contained 6 bases not matched to a gene. There are 13 residues in the CDR3. CDR3 sequence reads: CASSSGLVPEQYF. For the CDR3, the DNA is TGTGCCAGCAGCTCCGGACTAGTCCCCGAGCAGTACTTC.